Presented here are 11 T cell receptor beta chains from one specimen sequenced in a study of control samples from healthy donors and cancer patients. The method was immunoSEQ multiplex PCR; TCRdb's version includes in-frame clones alone and lacks a portion of them. The sample includes 100,000 to 150,000 clones, roughly nine tenths seen only once; the top ten take around 7.6%. The sample taken for sequencing was PBMCs. The receptors stem from a man aged 45-60 years with head and neck cancer.

This clone came up once. The rearrangement links TRBV5-4 to TRBJ2-2, with 8 positions matching TRBD2. V dropped 4 bases and J dropped 5; count of bases not matched to a gene: 4. The CDR3 is 14 residues long. Germline CDR1 SGHNT, CDR2 YYREEE (reference sequence). CDR3 in DNA: TGTGCCAGCAGCCCCAGCGGGAGTACCGGGGAGCTGTTTTTT. It yields the protein CASSPSGSTGELFF.

This rearrangement joins TRBV4-1 to TRBJ2-7, with D possibly TRBD1 on 6 matching bases. The CDR3 length is 15 residues. Germline-derived CDR1 and CDR2 are MGHRA and YSYEKL. V lost 2 bases and J 1 base, leaving 12 bases between the germline ends. The DNA of the CDR3 is TGCGCCAGCAGCCAACGTCCGGACAGATCCTACGAGCAGTACTTC. Residues: CASSQRPDRSYEQYF.

This sequence joins TRBV9 and TRBJ1-2; 8 bases map to TRBD1. V dropped 8 bases and J dropped 3; count of bases not matched to a gene: 9. The CDR3 consists of 14 residues. The germline gives CDR1 SGDLS, CDR2 YYNGEE. The CDR3 nucleotides read TGTGCCAGAAGCATCAGGGGGCGAGACTATGGCTACACCTTC. Translating it yields CARSIRGRDYGYTF.

This chain joins TRBV11-1 and TRBJ2-1, with a possible D match to TRBD1 (5 bases). Germline lookup yields CDR1 SGHAT and CDR2 FQDESV (reference sequence). This CDR3 comprises 16 residues. Deletions cut 3 bases from V and 2 bases from J, with 14 bases between. CDR3 loop: CASSFEGALPYNEQFF. CDR3 sequence (DNA): TGTGCCAGCAGCTTTGAAGGGGCCCTTCCCTACAATGAGCAGTTCTTC.

The chain combines TRBV6-5 with TRBJ1-1, with 8 bases lining up with TRBD1. Germline loops: CDR1 MNHEY, CDR2 SVGAGI. Trimming took 6 bases from V and 10 from J; bases not matched to a gene: 4. The length of the CDR3 is 11 residues. DNA for the CDR3: TGTGCCAGCAGCCGGGACAGGTCAGCTTTCTTT. Residues: CASSRDRSAFF.

This rearrangement joins TRBV9 to TRBJ2-1, with 13 bases matching TRBD2. CDR1 is SGDLS, CDR2 YYNGEE, per germline. V trimming: 5 bases; J trimming: 7 bases; junction bases outside the gene matches: 6. This CDR3 comprises 15 residues. The CDR3 nucleotides read TGTGCCAGCAGTATACTAGCGGGGGGGCCTAATGAGCAGTTCTTC. Its translation is CASSILAGGPNEQFF.

A few counts support this clone. The chain is built from TRBV28 and TRBJ2-5; a possible D gene is TRBD2 (6 bases). Trimming cost V 4 bases and J 5 bases, with 8 bases left between them. Germline lookup yields CDR1 MDHEN and CDR2 SYDVKM. The CDR3 loop spans 12 amino acids. The CDR3 DNA sequence: TGTGCCAGCAGTTCGGGGGAGGAGACCCAGTACTTC. Its translation: CASSSGEETQYF.

DNA for the CDR3: TGTGCCAGCAGCTTAAGGTCTACAGGGAGCAATGAGCAGTTCTTC. Its translation is CASSLRSTGSNEQFF. The V and J genes are TRBV7-9 and TRBJ2-1, with TRBD1 as a possible D gene (6 bases). Per the germline V gene, CDR1 is SEHNR and CDR2 is FQNEAQ (reference sequence). Trimming cost V 2 bases and J 6 bases, with 14 bases left between them. The CDR3 spans 15 residues. Combining the CDR3 with reference TRBV7-9 and TRBJ2-1 gives the whole variable domain DTGVSQNPRHKITKRGQNVTFRCDPISEHNRLYWYRQTLGQGPEFLTYFQNEAQLEKSRLLSDRFSAERPKGSFSTLEIQRTEQGDSAMYLCASSLRSTGSNEQFFGPGTRLTVL.

The V gene is TRBV7-9, the J gene TRBJ1-1; 7 nucleotides agree with TRBD1. The junction had 11 bases not matched to a gene; V was cut back by 5 bases and J by 2 bases. CDR3 length: 16 residues. Germline V CDR1 and CDR2: SEHNR, FQNEAQ (reference sequence). CDR3 sequence reads: CASSLFPTGLNTEAFF. CDR3 DNA sequence: TGTGCCAGCAGCCTTTTCCCGACAGGGCTAAACACTGAAGCTTTCTTT.

The chain couples TRBV5-4 to TRBJ1-2; the match to TRBD1 covers 10 bases. Germline assignment: CDR1 SGHNT and CDR2 YYREEE (reference sequence). The CDR3 is made up of 15 amino acids. Trimming cost V 3 bases and J 6 bases; bases outside gene matches: 8. CDR3 amino acids: CASSSPGQGRDGYTF. The CDR3 DNA reads as TGTGCCAGCAGCTCACCGGGACAGGGGAGGGATGGCTACACCTTC.

The chain employs TRBV6-5 and TRBJ2-2; D uncertain. Between the trimmed V and J ends, which lost 2 bases and 1 base, there was a span of 5 bases. Germline V gene lookup returns CDR1 MNHEY and CDR2 SVGAGI. The CDR3 has 14 residues. The DNA for the CDR3 is TGTGCCAGCAGTTACGGGCTGAACACCGGGGAGCTGTTTTTT. This encodes CASSYGLNTGELFF.